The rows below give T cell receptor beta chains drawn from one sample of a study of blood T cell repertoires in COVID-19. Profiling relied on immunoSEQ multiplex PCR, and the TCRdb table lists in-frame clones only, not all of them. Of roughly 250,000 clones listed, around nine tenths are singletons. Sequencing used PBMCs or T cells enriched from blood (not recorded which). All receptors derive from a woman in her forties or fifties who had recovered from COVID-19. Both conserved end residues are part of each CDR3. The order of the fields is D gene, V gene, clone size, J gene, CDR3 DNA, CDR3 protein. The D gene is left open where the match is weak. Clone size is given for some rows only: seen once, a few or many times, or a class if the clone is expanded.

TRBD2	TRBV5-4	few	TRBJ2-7	TGTGCCAGCAGCTCTCCGACTAGCCGCCGGGACGAGCAGTACTTC	CASSSPTSRRDEQYF
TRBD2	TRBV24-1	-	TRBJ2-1	TGTGCCACCAGTGGCCCACTAGCGGGAGGTGACAATGAGCAGTTCTTC	CATSGPLAGGDNEQFF
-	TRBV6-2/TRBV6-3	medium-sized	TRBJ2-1	TGTGCCAGCAGTACGGGAGTGGATCACAATGAGCAGTTCTTC	CASSTGVDHNEQFF
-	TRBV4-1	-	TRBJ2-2	TGCGCCAGCAGCCAACCCCGGGACACGAACACCGGGGAGCTGTTTTTT	CASSQPRDTNTGELFF
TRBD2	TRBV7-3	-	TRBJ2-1	TGTGCCAGCAGCTTAAGTGGCGGGAGGGCCGGTGAGCAGTTCTTC	CASSLSGGRAGEQFF
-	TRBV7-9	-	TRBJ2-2	TGTGCCAGCAGCCAATCCTTAACAGGTTTCCCCGGGGAGCTGTTTTTT	CASSQSLTGFPGELFF
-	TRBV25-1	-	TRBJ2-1	TGTGCCAGCAGTGAATTTTTCTACGAGCAGTTCTTC	CASSEFFYEQFF
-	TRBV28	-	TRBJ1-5	TGTGCCAGCAGTTTCGCAGGGTTTAGCAATCAGCCCCAGCATTTT	CASSFAGFSNQPQHF
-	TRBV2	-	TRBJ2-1	TGTGCCAGCCTAAGCGGAAGCTCCTACAATGAGCAGTTCTTC	CASLSGSSYNEQFF
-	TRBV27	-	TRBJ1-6	TGTGCCAGCAGGGCCGGTGGGGGGGGTTCACCCCTCCACTTT	CASRAGGGGSPLHF
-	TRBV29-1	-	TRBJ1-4	TGCAGCGCCAAACGGGGGGCAGGGGAAAAACTGTTTTTT	CSAKRGAGEKLFF
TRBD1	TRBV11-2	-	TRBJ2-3	TGTGCCAGCAGCCCGTATACCGGGACAGGGGGCACAGATACGCAGTATTTT	CASSPYTGTGGTDTQYF
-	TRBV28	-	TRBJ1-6	TGTGCCAGCAGGGACTTTGACCTCCACTTT	CASRDFDLHF
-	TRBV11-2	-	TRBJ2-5	TGTGCCAGCAGCTTAGATGGGGCAGAAGAGACCCAGTACTTC	CASSLDGAEETQYF
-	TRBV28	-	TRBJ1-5	TGTGCCAGCAGTTCCCAGGGTGCGAGCAATCAGCCCCAGCATTTT	CASSSQGASNQPQHF
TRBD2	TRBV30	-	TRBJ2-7	TGTGCCTGGAGTTCGACTAGCGGGAGTTACGAGCAGTACTTC	CAWSSTSGSYEQYF
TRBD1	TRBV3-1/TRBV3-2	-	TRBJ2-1	TGTGCCAGCAGCCAGGACTTACCGGGACAGGGGAAGAATGAGCAGTTCTTC	CASSQDLPGQGKNEQFF
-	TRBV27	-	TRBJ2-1	TGTGCCAGCAGTTTAAGGGGTGAGCAGTTCTTC	CASSLRGEQFF
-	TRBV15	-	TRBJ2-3	TGTGCCACCAGCAGAGTTCGCGGCACAGATACGCAGTATTTT	CATSRVRGTDTQYF
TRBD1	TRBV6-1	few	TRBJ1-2	TGTGCCAGCAGTGATGGCAGGGGGAATAACTATGGCTACACCTTC	CASSDGRGNNYGYTF
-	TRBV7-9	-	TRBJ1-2	TGTGCCAGCAGCTTAGACGGGGGGGCTGGCGGCTACACCTTC	CASSLDGGAGGYTF
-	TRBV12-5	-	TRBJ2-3	TGTGCTAGTGGTCAGGGGCAGACTAGCACAGATACGCAGTATTTT	CASGQGQTSTDTQYF
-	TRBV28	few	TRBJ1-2	TGTGCCAGCAGTTTGGCCATCGGGAGAGGCCTTGGCTACACCTTC	CASSLAIGRGLGYTF
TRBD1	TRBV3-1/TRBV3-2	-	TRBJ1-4	TGTGCCAGCAGCCAGAGGGGGCTCTCGGATGAAAAACTGTTTTTT	CASSQRGLSDEKLFF
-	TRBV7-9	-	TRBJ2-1	TGTGCCAGCAGCGACGGGGGCAATGAGCAGTTCTTC	CASSDGGNEQFF
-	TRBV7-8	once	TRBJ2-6	TGTGCCAGCAGCCTACGGCAGGTTTCTGGGGCCAACGTCCTGACTTTC	CASSLRQVSGANVLTF
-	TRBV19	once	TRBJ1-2	TGTGCCAGTCTTTCCCCGGGTTCTAACTATGGCTACACCTTC	CASLSPGSNYGYTF
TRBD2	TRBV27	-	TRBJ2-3	TGTGCCAGCAGTTTCCGGCCGCGACTAGCGGCCCGGGACACAGATACGCAGTATTTT	CASSFRPRLAARDTDTQYF
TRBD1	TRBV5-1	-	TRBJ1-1	TGCGCCAGCACCAACAGGGGAGAGACTGAAGCTTTCTTT	CASTNRGETEAFF
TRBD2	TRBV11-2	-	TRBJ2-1	TGTGCCAGCAGCCCGCGACTAGCGGGAGGGAACAATGAGCAGTTCTTC	CASSPRLAGGNNEQFF
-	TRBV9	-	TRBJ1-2	TGTGCCAGCAGCGTATACCCTTCGACAGCTAACTATGGCTACACCTTC	CASSVYPSTANYGYTF
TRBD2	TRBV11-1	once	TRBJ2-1	TGTGCCAGCAGCCAGACTAGCGGGAGACATGAGCAGTTCTTC	CASSQTSGRHEQFF
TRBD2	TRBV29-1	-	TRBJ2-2	TGCAGCGTTCGGCGGGAGAGGAACACCGGGGAGCTGTTTTTT	CSVRRERNTGELFF
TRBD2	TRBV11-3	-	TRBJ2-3	TGTGCCAGCAGCTTAGGTGCGACTAGCGGGTGGGCAGATACGCAGTATTTT	CASSLGATSGWADTQYF
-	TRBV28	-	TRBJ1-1	TGTGCCAGCCGTTATACTAGGAACACTGAAGCTTTCTTT	CASRYTRNTEAFF
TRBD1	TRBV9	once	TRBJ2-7	TGTGCCAGCAGCGAGGGGACAGGCGGATGGTACGAGCAGTACTTC	CASSEGTGGWYEQYF
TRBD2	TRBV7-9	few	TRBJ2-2	TGTGCCAGCAGCTTCGGGAGAGCGGGAACGGGTGCCGGGGAGCTGTTTTTT	CASSFGRAGTGAGELFF
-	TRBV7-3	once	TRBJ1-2	TGTGCCAGCAGCTTTGGGACGGGGGATGGCTACACCTTC	CASSFGTGDGYTF
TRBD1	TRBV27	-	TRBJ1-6	TGTGCCAGCAGTCCAGGACAGGAGTCTTCACCCCTCCACTTT	CASSPGQESSPLHF
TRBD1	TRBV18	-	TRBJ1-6	TGTGCCAGCTCAGAGGACAGGAGAGTTTCACCCCTCCACTTT	CASSEDRRVSPLHF
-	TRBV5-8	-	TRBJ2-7	TGTGCCAGCAGCTGGGGAGCAGGGGTTGGAGAGCAGTACTTC	CASSWGAGVGEQYF
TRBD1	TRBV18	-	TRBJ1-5	TGTGCCAGCTCACCTGGACAGGGGGTCAATCAGCCCCAGCATTTT	CASSPGQGVNQPQHF
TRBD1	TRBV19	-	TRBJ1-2	TGTGCCAGTAGCGTCCTGGGGACAGGGGGCCTTGGCTACACCTTC	CASSVLGTGGLGYTF
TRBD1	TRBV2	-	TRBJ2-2	TGTGCCAGCAGAGACAGGGGGCCCACCGGGGAGCTGTTTTTT	CASRDRGPTGELFF
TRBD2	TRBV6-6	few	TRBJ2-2	TGTGCCAGCAGTCTGCGCGAGGCCGGGCTAGCGGGCACCGGGGAGCTGTTTTTT	CASSLREAGLAGTGELFF
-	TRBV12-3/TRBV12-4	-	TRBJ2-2	TGTGCCAGCAGTTCGACCGGGGAGCTGTTTTTT	CASSSTGELFF
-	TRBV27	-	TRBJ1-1	TGTGCCAGCAAGGGGTGGAGCTCCAACACTGAAGCTTTCTTT	CASKGWSSNTEAFF
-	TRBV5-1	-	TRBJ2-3	TGCGCCAGCGCCGGTCGGGGCACAGATACGCAGTATTTT	CASAGRGTDTQYF
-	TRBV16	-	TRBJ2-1	TGTGCCAGCAGCCAAGACAAGCCCTACAATGAGCAGTTCTTC	CASSQDKPYNEQFF
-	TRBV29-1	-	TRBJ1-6	TGCAGCGTTAGCTTACAGAATAATTCACCCCTCCACTTT	CSVSLQNNSPLHF
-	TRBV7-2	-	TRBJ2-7	TGTGCCAGCAGCTTATGGGGCCAAACAGGATACGAGCAGTACTTC	CASSLWGQTGYEQYF
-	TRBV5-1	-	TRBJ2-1	TGCGCCAGCAGCTTCCGGGACTCCGGTAACAATGAGCAGTTCTTC	CASSFRDSGNNEQFF